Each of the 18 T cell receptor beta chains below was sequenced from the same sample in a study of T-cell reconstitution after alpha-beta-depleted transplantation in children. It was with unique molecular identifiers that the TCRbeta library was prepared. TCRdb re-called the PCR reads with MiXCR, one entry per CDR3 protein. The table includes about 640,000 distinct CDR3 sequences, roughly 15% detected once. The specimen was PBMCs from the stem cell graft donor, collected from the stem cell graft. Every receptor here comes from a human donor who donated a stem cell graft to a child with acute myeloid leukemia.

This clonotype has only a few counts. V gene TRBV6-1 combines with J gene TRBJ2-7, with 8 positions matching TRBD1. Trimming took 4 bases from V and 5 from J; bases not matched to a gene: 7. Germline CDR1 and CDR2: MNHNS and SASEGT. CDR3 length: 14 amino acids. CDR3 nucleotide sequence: TGTGCCAGCAGTGCCCAGGACAGGGTTAACGAGCAGTACTTC. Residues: CASSAQDRVNEQYF.

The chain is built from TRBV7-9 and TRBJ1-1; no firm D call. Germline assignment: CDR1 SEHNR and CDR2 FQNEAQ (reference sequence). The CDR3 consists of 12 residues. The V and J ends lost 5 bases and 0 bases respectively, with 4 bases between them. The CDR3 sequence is CASSNLNTEAFF. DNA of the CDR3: TGTGCCAGCAGCAACTTGAACACTGAAGCTTTCTTT.

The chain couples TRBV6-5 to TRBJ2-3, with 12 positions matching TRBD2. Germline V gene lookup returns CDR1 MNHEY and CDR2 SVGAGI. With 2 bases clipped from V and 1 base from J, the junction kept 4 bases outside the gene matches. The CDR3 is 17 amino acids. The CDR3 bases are TGTGCCAGCAGTTACCCTAGCGGGGGGGCTGGCACAGATACGCAGTATTTT. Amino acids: CASSYPSGGAGTDTQYF.

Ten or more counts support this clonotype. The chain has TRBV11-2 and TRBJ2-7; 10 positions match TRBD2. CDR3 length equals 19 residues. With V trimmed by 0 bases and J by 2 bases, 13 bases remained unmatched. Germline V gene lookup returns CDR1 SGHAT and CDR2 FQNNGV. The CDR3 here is CASSLESTLVAGGTYEQYV. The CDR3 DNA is TGTGCCAGCAGCTTAGAATCCACTTTAGTAGCGGGGGGAACCTACGAGCAGTACGTC.

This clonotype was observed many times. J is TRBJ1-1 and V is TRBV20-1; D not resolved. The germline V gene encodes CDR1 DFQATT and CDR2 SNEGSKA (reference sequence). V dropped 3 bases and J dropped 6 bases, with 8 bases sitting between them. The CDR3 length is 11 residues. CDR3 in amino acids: CSASRSAEAFF. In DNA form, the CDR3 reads TGCAGTGCTAGCAGGTCAGCTGAAGCTTTCTTT.

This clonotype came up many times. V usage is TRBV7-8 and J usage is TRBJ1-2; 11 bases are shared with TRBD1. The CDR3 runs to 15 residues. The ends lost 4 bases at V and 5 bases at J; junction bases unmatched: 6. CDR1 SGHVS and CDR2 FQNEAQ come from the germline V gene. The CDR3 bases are TGTGCCAGCAGCTCCGGACAGGGGGCCCTATATGGCTACACCTTC. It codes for CASSSGQGALYGYTF.

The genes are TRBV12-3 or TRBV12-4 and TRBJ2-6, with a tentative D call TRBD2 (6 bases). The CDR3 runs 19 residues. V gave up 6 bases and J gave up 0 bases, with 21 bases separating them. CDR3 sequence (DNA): TGTGCCAGCAGGGGACTTGGGGGTGGGGCCCTCTCTGGGGCCAACGTCCTGACTTTC. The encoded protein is CASRGLGGGALSGANVLTF.

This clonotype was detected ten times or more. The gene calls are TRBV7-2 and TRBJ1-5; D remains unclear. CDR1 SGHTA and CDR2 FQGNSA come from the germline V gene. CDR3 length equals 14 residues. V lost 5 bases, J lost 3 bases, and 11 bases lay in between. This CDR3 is CASSRSRDNQPQHF. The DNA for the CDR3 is TGTGCCAGCAGCCGAAGCCGGGACAATCAGCCCCAGCATTTT.

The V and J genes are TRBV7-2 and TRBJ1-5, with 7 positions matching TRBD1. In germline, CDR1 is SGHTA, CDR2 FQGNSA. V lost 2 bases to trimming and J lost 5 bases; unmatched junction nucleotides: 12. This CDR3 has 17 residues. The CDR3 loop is CASSLYEEAGGHQPQHF. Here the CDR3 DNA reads TGTGCCAGCAGCTTATACGAGGAGGCAGGGGGACATCAGCCCCAGCATTTT.

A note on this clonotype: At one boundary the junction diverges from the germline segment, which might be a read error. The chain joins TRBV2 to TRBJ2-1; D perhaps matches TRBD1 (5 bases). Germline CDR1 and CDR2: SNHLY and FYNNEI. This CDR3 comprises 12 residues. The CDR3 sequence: CPSSRAYNEQFF. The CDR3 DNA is TGTCCCAGCAGCAGGGCCTACAATGAGCAGTTCTTC.

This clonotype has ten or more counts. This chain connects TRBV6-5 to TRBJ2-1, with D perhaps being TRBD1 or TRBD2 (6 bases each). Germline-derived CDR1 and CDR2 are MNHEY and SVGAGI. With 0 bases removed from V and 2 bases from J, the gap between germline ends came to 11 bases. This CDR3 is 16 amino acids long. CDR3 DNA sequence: TGTGCCAGCAGTTACTCGAGTAGGGGGGCCTACAATGAGCAGTTCTTC. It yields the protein CASSYSSRGAYNEQFF.

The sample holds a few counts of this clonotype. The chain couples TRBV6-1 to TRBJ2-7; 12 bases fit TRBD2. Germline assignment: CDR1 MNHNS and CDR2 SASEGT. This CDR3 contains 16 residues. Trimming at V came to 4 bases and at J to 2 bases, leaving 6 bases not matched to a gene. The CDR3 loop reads CASSAQLAGGAYEQYV. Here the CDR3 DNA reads TGTGCCAGCAGTGCCCAACTAGCGGGGGGCGCCTACGAGCAGTACGTC.

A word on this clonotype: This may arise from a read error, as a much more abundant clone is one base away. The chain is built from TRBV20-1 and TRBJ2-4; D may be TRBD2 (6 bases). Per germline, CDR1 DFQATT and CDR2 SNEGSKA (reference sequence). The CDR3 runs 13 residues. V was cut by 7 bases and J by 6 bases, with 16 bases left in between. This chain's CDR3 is CSGRERVGNIQYF. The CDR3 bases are TGCAGTGGTCGAGAGCGGGTGGGAAACATTCAGTACTTC.

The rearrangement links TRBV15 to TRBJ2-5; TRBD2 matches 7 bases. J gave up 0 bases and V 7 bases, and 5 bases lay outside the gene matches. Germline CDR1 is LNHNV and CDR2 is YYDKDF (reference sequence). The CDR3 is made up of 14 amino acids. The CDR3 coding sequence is TGTGCCACCAAAGACGGGAGGTACCAAGAGACCCAGTACTTC. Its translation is CATKDGRYQETQYF.

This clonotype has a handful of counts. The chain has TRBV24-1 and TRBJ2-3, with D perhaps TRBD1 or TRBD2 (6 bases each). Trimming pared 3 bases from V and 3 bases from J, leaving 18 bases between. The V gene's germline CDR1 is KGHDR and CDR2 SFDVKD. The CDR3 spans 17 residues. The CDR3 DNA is TGTGCCACCAGTGATATGAGGGGGACTGGAGGAACAGATACGCAGTATTTT. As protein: CATSDMRGTGGTDTQYF.

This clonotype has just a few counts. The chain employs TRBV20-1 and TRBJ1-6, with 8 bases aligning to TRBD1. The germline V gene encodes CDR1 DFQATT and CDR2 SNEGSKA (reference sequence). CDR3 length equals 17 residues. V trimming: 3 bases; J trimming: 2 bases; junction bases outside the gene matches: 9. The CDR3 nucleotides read TGCAGTGCTAGGCGGACAGGGAGTGTGGCCTATAATTCACCCCTCCACTTT. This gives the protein CSARRTGSVAYNSPLHF.

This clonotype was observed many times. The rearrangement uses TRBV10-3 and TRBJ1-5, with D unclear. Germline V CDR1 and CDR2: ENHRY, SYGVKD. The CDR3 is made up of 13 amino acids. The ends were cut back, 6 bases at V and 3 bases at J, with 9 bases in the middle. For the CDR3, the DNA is TGTGCCATCAGAGGAGAACACAATCAGCCCCAGCATTTT. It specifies CAIRGEHNQPQHF.

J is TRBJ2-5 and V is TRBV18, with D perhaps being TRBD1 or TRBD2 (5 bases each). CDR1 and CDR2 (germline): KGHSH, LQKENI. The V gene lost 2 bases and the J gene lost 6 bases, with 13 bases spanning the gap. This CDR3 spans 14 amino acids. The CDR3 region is CASSPTGWRKTQYF. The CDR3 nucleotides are TGTGCCAGCTCACCAACAGGTTGGAGGAAGACCCAGTACTTC.